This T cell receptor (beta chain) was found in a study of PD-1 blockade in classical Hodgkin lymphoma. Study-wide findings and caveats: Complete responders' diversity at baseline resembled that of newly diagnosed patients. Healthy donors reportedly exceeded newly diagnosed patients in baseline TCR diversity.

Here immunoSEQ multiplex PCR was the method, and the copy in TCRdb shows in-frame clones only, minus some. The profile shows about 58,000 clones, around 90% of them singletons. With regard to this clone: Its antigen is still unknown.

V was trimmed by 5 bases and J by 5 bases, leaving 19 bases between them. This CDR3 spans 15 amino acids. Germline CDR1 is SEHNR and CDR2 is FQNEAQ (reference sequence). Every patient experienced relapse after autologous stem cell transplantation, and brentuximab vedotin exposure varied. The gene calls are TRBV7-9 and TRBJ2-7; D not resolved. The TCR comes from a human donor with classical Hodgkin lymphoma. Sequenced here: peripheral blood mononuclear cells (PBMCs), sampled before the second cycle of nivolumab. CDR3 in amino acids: CASSPLRANLNEQYF. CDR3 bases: TGTGCCAGCAGCCCCCTTCGGGCTAATCTGAACGAGCAGTACTTC.